These T cell receptor beta chains were read from a single sample in a study of tumor-infiltrating lymphocytes in oesophageal squamous cell carcinoma. In TCRdb, the PCR reads were re-called with MiXCR into one record per CDR3 protein. The table records roughly 13,000 distinct CDR3 sequences, around 50% of them present only once. Sequencing was carried out using normal esophageal tissue next to the tumor. The source is a male donor with esophageal squamous cell carcinoma. CDR3s include the opening cysteine and the closing phenylalanine or tryptophan. D genes are given only for firm matches. The size of a clone is reported for some rows only, either as once, few or many, or as a class for expanded clones.

J	size	V	D	DNA	CDR3
TRBJ2-1	.	TRBV7-2	.	TGTGCCAGCAGCTTAGCTCGCAATGAGCAGTTCTTC	CASSLARNEQFF
TRBJ2-1	many	TRBV24-1	TRBD1	TGTGCCACCAGTGACCTCGGACAGGGCGGGTACAATGAGCAGTTCTTC	CATSDLGQGGYNEQFF
TRBJ2-7	.	TRBV10-3	.	TGTGCCATTAGTACAGGACAAACCTACGAGCAGTACTTC	CAISTGQTYEQYF
TRBJ2-3	.	TRBV2	.	TGTGCCAGCAAAGCAAGACAGAGCTCCACAGATACGCAGTATTTT	CASKARQSSTDTQYF
TRBJ2-3	.	TRBV7-2	TRBD2	TGTGCCAGCAGGGGACTAGCGGGTGGGGATACGCAGTATTTT	CASRGLAGGDTQYF
TRBJ2-1	.	TRBV7-2	.	TGTGCCAGCAACCAATTTCGGGGGCTTGGAGAGACCCAGTTCTTC	CASNQFRGLGETQFF
TRBJ1-2	many	TRBV5-4	.	TGTGCCAGCAGCTCCCCTGGGACGACTAACTATGGCTACACCTTC	CASSSPGTTNYGYTF
TRBJ1-3	medium-sized	TRBV7-9	.	TGTGCCAGCAGCTTAAATACTGGAAACACCATATATTTT	CASSLNTGNTIYF
TRBJ2-5	.	TRBV7-6	.	TGTGCCAGCAGCGGAGGAGCGGAAGGAGAGACCCAGTACTTC	CASSGGAEGETQYF
TRBJ2-7	.	TRBV12-3/TRBV12-4	TRBD2	TGTGCCAGCAGCTGGACTAGCGGGAACAATGAGCAGTACTTC	CASSWTSGNNEQYF
TRBJ1-2	.	TRBV7-3	.	TGTGCCAGCAGCCCCCAAGGAGCATCAAAGGATGGCTACACCTTC	CASSPQGASKDGYTF
TRBJ2-5	medium-sized	TRBV10-2	.	TGCGCCAGCCGAGACGCCCCGGAGACCCAGTACTTC	CASRDAPETQYF
TRBJ2-1	.	TRBV7-3	.	TGTGCCAGCAGCTTAGGAGATAGTTTAGGGCAGTTCTTC	CASSLGDSLGQFF
TRBJ2-3	.	TRBV7-3	.	TGTGCCAGCAGCTTACTCCAGGGACGGGATACGCAGTATTTT	CASSLLQGRDTQYF
TRBJ2-1	once	TRBV28	TRBD1	TGTGCCAGCAGTTGGGGACAGCGCCCCTACAATGAGCAGTTCTTC	CASSWGQRPYNEQFF
TRBJ2-3	.	TRBV10-1	.	TGCGCCAGCAGTGACGATGGGACAGATACGCAGTATTTT	CASSDDGTDTQYF
TRBJ1-1	many	TRBV18	.	TGTGCCAGCTCACTAACAGGTCTGAACACTGAAGCTTTCTTT	CASSLTGLNTEAFF
TRBJ2-5	medium-sized	TRBV10-3	TRBD2	TGTGCCAGTAGAGCGGGGCTGCAAGAGACCCAGTACTTC	CASRAGLQETQYF
TRBJ1-2	.	TRBV19	.	TGTGCCTCAGCACAGGGTCACGGACTGCTCTATGGCTACACCTTC	CASAQGHGLLYGYTF
TRBJ1-4	.	TRBV7-6	.	TGTGCCAGCAGCTTAGTGCGGGGATCGGGTGAAAAACTGTTTTTT	CASSLVRGSGEKLFF
TRBJ1-4	many	TRBV6-1	TRBD1	TGTGCCAGCAGCTACAGGGGGCTAAATGAAAAACTGTTTTTT	CASSYRGLNEKLFF
TRBJ2-1	.	TRBV7-2	TRBD1	TGTGCCACCGAACAGGGGTCCTACAATGAGCAGTTCTTC	CATEQGSYNEQFF
TRBJ2-1	.	TRBV11-2	TRBD2	TGTGCCAGCAGCTTATACCGACTAGCGGGCTCATCGGAAGCAGGGGAGCAGTTCTTC	CASSLYRLAGSSEAGEQFF
TRBJ1-2	.	TRBV6-1	.	TGTGCCAGCAGGAGGCGGGGAGAAGCCAACTATGGCTACACCTTC	CASRRRGEANYGYTF
TRBJ2-7	once	TRBV7-6	TRBD2	TGTGCCAGCAGCCCCTCCGGGACTACCCCCTACGAGCAGTACTTC	CASSPSGTTPYEQYF
TRBJ1-3	.	TRBV20-1	.	TGCAGTGTAGGCCGGAGCTCTGGAAACACCATATATTTT	CSVGRSSGNTIYF
TRBJ2-1	few	TRBV11-3	TRBD2	TGTGCCAGCAGCCTGGGGACTAGCGGTTACAATGAGCAGTTCTTC	CASSLGTSGYNEQFF
TRBJ2-5	.	TRBV7-4	.	TGTGCCAGCAGCGGAGCGGGCGTGGAGACCCAGTACTTC	CASSGAGVETQYF
TRBJ2-1	few	TRBV24-1	.	TGTGCCACCAGTGGAAGCGGAGGGGGACGCGGGTACAATGAGCAGTTCTTC	CATSGSGGGRGYNEQFF
TRBJ2-3	.	TRBV7-9	.	TGTGCTAGCAGCTTAGGTGCGCCCCCAGAGACCCAGTATTTT	CASSLGAPPETQYF
TRBJ2-1	few	TRBV7-9	.	TGTGCCAGCAGCTTGGGGCCTGCGGCCTACAATGAGCAGTTCTTC	CASSLGPAAYNEQFF
TRBJ2-1	many	TRBV12-3/TRBV12-4	.	TGTGCCAGCAGTAGCCGGGTTAACCACAATGAGCAGTTCTTC	CASSSRVNHNEQFF
TRBJ2-5	.	TRBV11-2	.	TGTGCCAGCAGCTTCGGCTGGGGAAGTATTGGGGAGACCCAGTACTTC	CASSFGWGSIGETQYF
TRBJ2-3	.	TRBV18	.	TGTGCCAGCTCACCCTGGTCTTCACACACAGATACGCAGTATTTT	CASSPWSSHTDTQYF
TRBJ2-7	many	TRBV10-3	TRBD1	TGTGCCACCCGGACAGGGGGTTCGGTTAGCGAGCAGTACTTC	CATRTGGSVSEQYF
TRBJ2-4	many	TRBV19	TRBD2	TGTGCCAGTAGTATGTCGGGACTAGCGGGAGAGGTCGGCAAAAACATTCAGTACTTC	CASSMSGLAGEVGKNIQYF
TRBJ2-3	.	TRBV7-2	.	TGTGCCAGCAGCTTATCCCTAGGGAGGCCAGATACGCAGTATTTT	CASSLSLGRPDTQYF
TRBJ2-7	many	TRBV28	.	TGTGCCAGCAGCGAACGGTACGAGCAGTACTTC	CASSERYEQYF
TRBJ2-1	.	TRBV7-6	.	TGTGCCAGCAGCCCGACAAGGGGGGGCCACGTGCACAATGAGCAGTTCTTC	CASSPTRGGHVHNEQFF
TRBJ2-3	.	TRBV5-1	.	TGCGCCAGCAGCCGCGTGACAATCGGCACAGATACGCAGTATTTT	CASSRVTIGTDTQYF
TRBJ1-4	.	TRBV11-2	.	TGTGCCAGCAGCTTAGGGTACTCTAATGAAAAACTGTTTTTT	CASSLGYSNEKLFF
TRBJ2-7	few	TRBV7-8	.	TGTGCCAGCAGCTTATCTAGGACCTACGAGCAGTACTTC	CASSLSRTYEQYF
TRBJ1-1	.	TRBV7-6	.	TGTGCCAGCAGCTTAGTTTTCAGCACTGAAGCTTTCTTT	CASSLVFSTEAFF
TRBJ2-7	.	TRBV7-8	TRBD1	TGTGCCAGCAGCACAACCAGGGGGAGCGACGAGCAGTACTTC	CASSTTRGSDEQYF
TRBJ2-7	once	TRBV7-2	.	TGTGCCAGCAGCCCCCGGGCGCGCTACGAGCAGTACTTC	CASSPRARYEQYF
TRBJ2-7	.	TRBV7-3	.	TGTGCCAGCAGCTTAAACAGAGACAATGAGCAGTACTTC	CASSLNRDNEQYF
TRBJ2-7	.	TRBV7-9	TRBD1	TGTGCCAGCAGCCCGACGGACAGGAGGTGGGACGAGCAGTACTTC	CASSPTDRRWDEQYF
TRBJ2-5	few	TRBV2	TRBD2	TGTGCCAGCAAGTGGCTAGCGGGAAGAGGACTTCAAGAGACCCAGTACTTC	CASKWLAGRGLQETQYF
TRBJ2-3	.	TRBV7-8	.	TGTGCCAGCAGCTTAGTCCTCTGGGATACGCAGTATTTT	CASSLVLWDTQYF
TRBJ2-7	few	TRBV6-2/TRBV6-3	.	TGTGCCAGCAGTTACTCTAAGGGACGGAGATCGGACGAGCAGTACTTC	CASSYSKGRRSDEQYF
TRBJ1-5	.	TRBV7-2	.	TGTGCCAGCAGCTTAGTGTGGGGCAATCAGCCCCAGCATTTT	CASSLVWGNQPQHF
TRBJ1-2	.	TRBV7-9	.	TGTGCCAGCAGCTTACTTCGGACGGGGAGTTATGGCTACACCTTC	CASSLLRTGSYGYTF
TRBJ2-7	.	TRBV7-3	.	TGTGCCAGCAGTCGTTATAGCAATGAGCAGTACTTC	CASSRYSNEQYF